This T cell receptor (beta chain) was captured in a study of CD8 T cells in Susac syndrome. Study summary: Patients with Susac syndrome were, at the time of blood collection, therapy-naive, maintained on corticosteroids, or maintained on intravenous immunoglobulin alone.

After extraction with the RNeasy kit, roughly 0.45 to 1 ug of the RNA was reverse transcribed using random hexamers. TCRdb redid the calling of the immunoSEQ multiplex PCR reads with MiXCR, one entry per CDR3 protein. The top ten clones hold 0.41% of a sample with around 110,000 distinct CDR3 sequences, less than 95% of them seen once. Germline CDR1 SGDLS, CDR2 YYNGEE. The V segment lost 2 bases and the J segment 3 bases; nucleotides outside the gene matches: 8. CDR3 length: 16 residues. Sequencing input: CD8+ T cells from PBMCs. The V and J genes are TRBV9 and TRBJ1-5; 7 positions match TRBD1. The sequence derives from a human donor with Susac syndrome. DNA of the CDR3: TGTGCCAGCAGCGTCCGGGACAGCAGGAACAATCAGCCCCAGCATTTT. Residues: CASSVRDSRNNQPQHF. The entire variable domain, with the rest obtained from reference TRBV9 and TRBJ1-5, is as follows: DSGVTQTPKHLITATGQRVTLRCSPRSGDLSVYWYQQSLDQGLQFLIQYYNGEERAKGNILERFSAQQFPDLHSELNLSSLELGDSALYFCASSVRDSRNNQPQHFGDGTRLSIL.